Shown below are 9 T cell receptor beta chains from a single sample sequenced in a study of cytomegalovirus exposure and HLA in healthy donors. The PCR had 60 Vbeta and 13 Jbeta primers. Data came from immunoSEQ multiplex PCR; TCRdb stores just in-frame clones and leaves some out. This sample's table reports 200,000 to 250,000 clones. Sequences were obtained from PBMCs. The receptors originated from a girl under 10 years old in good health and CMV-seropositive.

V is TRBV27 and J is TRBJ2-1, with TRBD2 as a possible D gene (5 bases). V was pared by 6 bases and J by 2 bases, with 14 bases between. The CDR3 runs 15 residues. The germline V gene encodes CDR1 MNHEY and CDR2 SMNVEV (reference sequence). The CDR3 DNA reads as TGTGCCAGCAGCCTGGTAGGAGGACCCTACAATGAGCAGTTCTTC. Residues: CASSLVGGPYNEQFF.

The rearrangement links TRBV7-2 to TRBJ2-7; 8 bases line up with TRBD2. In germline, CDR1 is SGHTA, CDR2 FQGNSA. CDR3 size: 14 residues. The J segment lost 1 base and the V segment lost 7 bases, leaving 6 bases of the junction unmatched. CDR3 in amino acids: CASTGVAGSYEQYF. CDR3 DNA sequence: TGTGCCAGCACCGGGGTAGCGGGGTCCTACGAGCAGTACTTC.

The CDR3 reads CASSPALTGAGELFF. The CDR3 DNA reads TGTGCCAGCAGCCCGGCTCTAACAGGGGCCGGGGAGCTGTTTTTT. The chain combines TRBV14 with TRBJ2-2; TRBD1 matches 7 bases. CDR1 and CDR2 from the germline V gene are SGHDN and FVKESK. CDR3 length: 15 residues. The J segment lost 6 bases and the V segment lost 4 bases, leaving 8 bases of the junction unmatched.

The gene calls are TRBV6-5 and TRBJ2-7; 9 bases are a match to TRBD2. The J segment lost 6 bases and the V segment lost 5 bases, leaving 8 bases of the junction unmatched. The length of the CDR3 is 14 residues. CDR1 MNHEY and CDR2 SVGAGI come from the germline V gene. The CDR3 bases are TGTGCCAGCAGTGAAAGCGGGAGGTCGCGCGAGCAGTACTTC. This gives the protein CASSESGRSREQYF.

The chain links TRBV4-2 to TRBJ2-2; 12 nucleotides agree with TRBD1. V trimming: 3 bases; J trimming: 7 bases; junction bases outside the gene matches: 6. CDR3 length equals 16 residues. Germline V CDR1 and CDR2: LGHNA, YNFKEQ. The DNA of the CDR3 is TGTGCCAGCAGCCAGCCGGGACAGGGGGCCGTCGGGGAGCTGTTTTTT. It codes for CASSQPGQGAVGELFF.

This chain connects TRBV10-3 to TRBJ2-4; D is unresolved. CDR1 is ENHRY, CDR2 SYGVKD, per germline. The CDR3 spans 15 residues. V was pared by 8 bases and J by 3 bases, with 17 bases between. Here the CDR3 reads CAIADSSSGKNIQYF. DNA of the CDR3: TGTGCCATCGCCGACTCAAGTTCGGGCAAAAACATTCAGTACTTC.

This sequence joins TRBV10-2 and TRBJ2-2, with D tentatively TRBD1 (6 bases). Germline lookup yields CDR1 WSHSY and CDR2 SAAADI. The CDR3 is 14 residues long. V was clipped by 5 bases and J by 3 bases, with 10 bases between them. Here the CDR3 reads CASSNPGDTGELFF. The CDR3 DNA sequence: TGCGCCAGCAGTAACCCAGGGGACACCGGGGAGCTGTTTTTT.

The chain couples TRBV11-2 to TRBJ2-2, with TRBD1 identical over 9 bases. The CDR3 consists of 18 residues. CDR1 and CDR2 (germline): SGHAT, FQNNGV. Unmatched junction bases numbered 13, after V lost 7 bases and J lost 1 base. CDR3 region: CASTSPNRGLRNTGELFF. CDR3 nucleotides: TGTGCCAGCACCTCCCCCAACAGGGGGCTTAGGAACACCGGGGAGCTGTTTTTT.

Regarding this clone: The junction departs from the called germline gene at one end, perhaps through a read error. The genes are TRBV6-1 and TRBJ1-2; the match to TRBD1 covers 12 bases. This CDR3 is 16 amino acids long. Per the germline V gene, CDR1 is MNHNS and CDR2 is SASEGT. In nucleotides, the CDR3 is TGTGCCACCAGTGGTGGGACAGGGGGCAAGAACTATGGCTACACCTTC. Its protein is CATSGGTGGKNYGYTF.